The table lists the clone carrying this T cell receptor beta chain with a few counts. The data belong to a study of blood T cells in healthy people across ages. The authors ran a second PCR of roughly 6 to 12 cycles using a sample-barcoded 5' primer and a J-beta primer mix. Each CDR3 protein is one row after TCRdb ran MiXCR on the 5' RACE reads. In the table there are 730,000 or so distinct CDR3 sequences, 40% to 45% of which are singletons. V was cut by 0 bases and J by 5 bases, with 7 bases left in between. CDR1 and CDR2 from the germline V gene are LGHDT and YNNKEL (reference sequence). CDR3 length: 13 residues.

This TCR came from a man older than 75 in good health. The V and J genes are TRBV3-1 and TRBJ2-5; D uncertain. Sequencing used blood. Written as DNA, the CDR3 is TGTGCCAGCAGCCAAGAGGGTTTGGAGACCCAGTACTTC. It specifies CASSQEGLETQYF.